This is a list of T cell receptor beta chains from one sample in a study of T cells in tuberculosis. Here immunoSEQ multiplex PCR was the method, and the copy in TCRdb shows in-frame clones only, minus some. Among roughly 28,000 clones listed, 80% to 95% were seen once. Sequenced material: PBMCs. The receptors come from a donor aged 10-35 years with latent tuberculosis or without tuberculosis infection. Both conserved end residues are part of each CDR3. Each record gives: V gene, D gene, clone size, J gene, CDR3 DNA, CDR3 protein. A D gene is named only where the DNA matches it firmly. Size is omitted from some rows. Given values are once, few, many or a class for expanded clones.

V: TRBV2; D: TRBD1; size: NA; J: TRBJ2-7; DNA: TGTGCCAGCAGTGGGGGACAGGGAAACTACGAGCAGTACTTC; CDR3: CASSGGQGNYEQYF
V: TRBV6-1; D: NA; size: NA; J: TRBJ2-7; DNA: TGTGCCAGCATGTCAGACTACGGGGAGCAGTACTTC; CDR3: CASMSDYGEQYF
V: TRBV9; D: TRBD2; size: NA; J: TRBJ2-1; DNA: TGTGCCAGCAGCCAATTACTAGCGGGGGGCTACAATGAGCAGTTCTTC; CDR3: CASSQLLAGGYNEQFF
V: TRBV7-9; D: TRBD1; size: NA; J: TRBJ2-3; DNA: TGTGCCAGCAGCTGGAGGACAGGGGGCACAGATACGCAGTATTTT; CDR3: CASSWRTGGTDTQYF
V: TRBV5-6; D: TRBD1; size: NA; J: TRBJ1-3; DNA: TGTGCCAGCAGCTTGGCAGGGGGCGAAAACACCATATATTTT; CDR3: CASSLAGGENTIYF
V: TRBV25-1; D: NA; size: NA; J: TRBJ2-3; DNA: TGTGCCACCACTAGCCGCAACACAGATACGCAGTATTTT; CDR3: CATTSRNTDTQYF
V: TRBV5-5; D: TRBD1; size: NA; J: TRBJ1-2; DNA: TGTGCCAGCACAGGGACAGGTGGAAACTATGGCTACACCTTC; CDR3: CASTGTGGNYGYTF
V: TRBV11-2; D: NA; size: once; J: TRBJ2-3; DNA: TGTGCCAGCAGTCAAATCTCCGGGAGATTGCGCACAGATACGCAGTATTTT; CDR3: CASSQISGRLRTDTQYF
V: TRBV28; D: NA; size: NA; J: TRBJ2-3; DNA: TGTGCCGGCTACCTGGAACCTCGGGAAGTTCGGTCCACAGATACGCAGTATTTT; CDR3: CAGYLEPREVRSTDTQYF
V: TRBV28; D: TRBD2; size: NA; J: TRBJ2-3; DNA: TGTGCCAGCAGTTTATGGGTGGGCGGGGGTCCAGATACGCAGTATTTT; CDR3: CASSLWVGGGPDTQYF
V: TRBV5-4; D: NA; size: few; J: TRBJ1-4; DNA: TGTGCCAGCAGCTTACAGGGTGCTAATGAAAAACTGTTTTTT; CDR3: CASSLQGANEKLFF
V: TRBV18; D: TRBD1; size: NA; J: TRBJ1-3; DNA: TGTGCCAGCTCACGGGACAGCTCCTCTGGAAACACCATATATTTT; CDR3: CASSRDSSSGNTIYF
V: TRBV9; D: TRBD1; size: NA; J: TRBJ2-3; DNA: TGTGCCAGCAGCCCCTGGCCAGGGGGCGCCGATACGCAGTATTTT; CDR3: CASSPWPGGADTQYF
V: TRBV14; D: TRBD2; size: NA; J: TRBJ2-5; DNA: TGTGCCAGCAGCCCCAGGACTAGCGGGCAAGAGACCCAGTACTTC; CDR3: CASSPRTSGQETQYF
V: TRBV7-6; D: TRBD1; size: NA; J: TRBJ2-2; DNA: TGTGCCAGCAGTACCGGGACAGGGTTCACCGGGGAGCTGTTTTTT; CDR3: CASSTGTGFTGELFF
V: TRBV7-8; D: NA; size: NA; J: TRBJ1-4; DNA: TGTGCCAGCAGCCCGGGGGACGGGACTAATGAAAAACTGTTTTTT; CDR3: CASSPGDGTNEKLFF